The 20 T cell receptor beta chains listed next were all sequenced from one sample in a study of quantifying T cell responses using KT2 cells (dated by TCRdb to the late 2010s). Regarding the study in general: RNA was DNase-treated and reverse transcribed with TCR alpha and beta constant-region primers, mostly using SuperScript III.

The library relied on UMI-ligation and nested PCR. Sequencing took place on an Illumina MiSeq. Using T4 RNA ligase 1, a single-stranded oligonucleotide bearing the Illumina SP2 sequence plus a UMI was ligated onto the 3' end of the cDNA. PCR1 was run for around 4 cycles (98 degrees C for 15 s, 69 degrees C for 30 s, 72 degrees C for 40 s), and an equimolar mix of RC1.1 and RC1.2, covering TRBC1 and TRBC2, was used as the beta primer. TCRdb applied fastp at Q25 and MiXCR to the public reads, then kept only in-frame beta chains. A single entry per CDR3 protein holds the most common genes and DNA from its merged rows. Counted in this sample were approximately 60,000 distinct CDR3 sequences; roughly an eighth of them appeared once. Of the sample, roughly 9.9% is held by the ten largest clones. Input material: PBMCs spiked with cells of the T cell clone KT2. All receptors derive from a human donor.

The chain uses TRBV7-2 and TRBJ1-1; TRBD1 is a possible D gene (5 bases). The CDR3 spans 14 residues. The ends were cut back, 4 bases at V and 1 base at J, with 10 bases in the middle. The V gene's germline CDR1 is SGHTA and CDR2 FQGNSA. The CDR3 region is CASSSVGGNTEAFF. In nucleotides, the CDR3 is TGTGCCAGCAGCTCCGTCGGGGGGAACACTGAAGCTTTCTTT.

The J gene is TRBJ2-1, the V gene TRBV4-1, with a tentative D call TRBD2 (5 bases). Per the germline V gene, CDR1 is MGHRA and CDR2 is YSYEKL. The CDR3 is 17 amino acids. Trimming removed 0 bases from V and 7 bases from J, with 19 bases in between. The CDR3 nucleotides are TGCGCCAGCAGCCAAGATGTAGAGGGATCCGGATGGAATGAGCAGTTCTTC. It yields the protein CASSQDVEGSGWNEQFF.

At least ten counts were recorded for this clonotype. The J gene is TRBJ2-7, the V gene TRBV7-2; no clear D gene. Per the germline V gene, CDR1 is SGHTA and CDR2 is FQGNSA. The CDR3 totals 12 residues. V gave up 2 bases and J gave up 4 bases, with 6 bases separating them. CDR3 region: CASSLWGYEQYF. CDR3 nucleotides: TGTGCCAGCAGCTTATGGGGTTACGAGCAGTACTTC.

This chain links TRBV2 with TRBJ1-4; D is unresolved. The CDR3 extends over 11 amino acids. The germline V gene has CDR1 SNHLY and CDR2 FYNNEI. V dropped 4 bases and J dropped 15 bases, with 12 bases sitting between them. In DNA, the CDR3 is TGTGCCAGCAGTGTGGGGATTGGGGTGTTTTTT. It codes for CASSVGIGVFF.

This sequence joins TRBV5-6 and TRBJ1-5; D not certain. The CDR3 has 14 residues. Trimming removed 2 bases at V and 6 bases at J, with 12 bases between. The germline V gene has CDR1 SGHDT and CDR2 YYEEEE. CDR3 region: CASSFIGTGQPQHF. Here the CDR3 DNA reads TGTGCCAGCAGCTTCATAGGCACCGGTCAGCCCCAGCATTTT.

This clonotype has a count of ten or more. This chain links TRBV6-5 with TRBJ1-1; 7 positions agree with TRBD1. The length of the CDR3 is 13 residues. CDR1 and CDR2 (germline): MNHEY, SVGAGI. V gave up 2 bases and J gave up 11 bases; unmatched junction bases: 8. CDR3 nucleotide sequence: TGTGCCAGCAGTTACGGGAACAGGGGCTTCGCTTTCTTT. Its translation is CASSYGNRGFAFF.

The chain couples TRBV29-1 to TRBJ2-5, with D perhaps TRBD2 (6 bases). The CDR3 length is 14 residues. The germline V and J ends were trimmed by 6 bases and 5 bases, with 19 bases remaining between them. Germline values: CDR1 SQVTM, CDR2 ANQGSEA. The CDR3 DNA reads TGCAGCGTCGCACTCCTCGGGGGTGGGGAGACCCAGTACTTC. This sequence encodes CSVALLGGGETQYF.

The chain links TRBV20-1 to TRBJ2-5; D is possibly TRBD1 (5 bases). Germline V CDR1 and CDR2: DFQATT, SNEGSKA (reference sequence). Trimming removed 3 bases from V and 1 base from J, with 15 bases in between. The length of the CDR3 is 15 residues. The CDR3 DNA reads as TGCAGTGCTAGTGAATCCTGGACATTCCAAGAGACCCAGTACTTC. Its protein is CSASESWTFQETQYF.

This clonotype was seen more than once but under ten times. The chain joins TRBV24-1 to TRBJ1-2, with TRBD1 identical over 8 bases. Germline loops: CDR1 KGHDR, CDR2 SFDVKD. V lost 5 bases, J lost 6 bases, and 4 bases stayed unmatched. The CDR3 is 13 amino acids. The CDR3 is CATSGGQGNGYTF. CDR3 DNA: TGTGCCACCAGTGGCGGACAGGGAAATGGCTACACCTTC.

This clonotype was picked up a small number of times. This chain uses TRBV19 with TRBJ1-5, with a tentative D call TRBD1 (5 bases). CDR1 is LNHDA and CDR2 is SQIVND in the germline V gene (reference sequence). The V gene lost 3 bases and the J gene lost 6 bases, with 9 bases spanning the gap. The CDR3 runs to 13 residues. The CDR3 loop is CASSIQGSQPQHF. The CDR3 region has the DNA TGTGCCAGTAGTATTCAGGGATCTCAGCCCCAGCATTTT. The full variable domain, completed using reference TRBV19 and TRBJ1-5, is DGGITQSPKYLFRKEGQNVTLSCEQNLNHDAMYWYRQDPGQGLRLIYYSQIVNDFQKGDIAEGYSVSREKKESFPLTVTSAQKNPTAFYLCASSIQGSQPQHFGDGTRLSIL.

This clonotype was found a few times. This chain uses TRBV2 with TRBJ1-3; 8 nucleotides match TRBD1. CDR1 is SNHLY, CDR2 FYNNEI, per germline. Trimming at V came to 1 base and at J to 10 bases, leaving 6 bases not matched to a gene. The CDR3 runs to 14 residues. The DNA of the CDR3 is TGTGCCAGCAGTGAAGGTCAGGGGGCGCGGACCATATATTTT. Its protein product is CASSEGQGARTIYF.

The genes are TRBV18 and TRBJ1-4, with D possibly matching TRBD1 (6 bases). The CDR3 sequence is 15 residues long. Germline V gene sequence: CDR1 KGHSH, CDR2 LQKENI. V was clipped by 3 bases and J by 0 bases, with 8 bases between them. The CDR3 loop is CASSPRTATNEKLFF. DNA for the CDR3: TGTGCCAGCTCACCTCGGACAGCAACTAATGAAAAACTGTTTTTT.

The sample holds a few counts of this clonotype. CDR3 nucleotides: TGTGCCAGCAGTTTAACGGACAGGGGACACACAGATACGCAGTATTTT. This gives the protein CASSLTDRGHTDTQYF. This chain connects TRBV27 to TRBJ2-3; 9 bases fit TRBD1. The CDR3 is 16 amino acids. The J segment lost 2 bases and the V segment lost 2 bases, leaving 5 bases of the junction unmatched. Germline assignment: CDR1 MNHEY and CDR2 SMNVEV (reference sequence).

This clonotype has a count of ten or more. The chain is built from TRBV5-5 and TRBJ2-1; D unclear. The germline V gene encodes CDR1 SGHKS and CDR2 YYEKEE (reference sequence). Trimming stripped 1 base from V and 9 bases from J, with 14 bases between. This CDR3 is 14 amino acids long. CDR3: CASSLSPLIGEQFF. In DNA, the CDR3 is TGTGCCAGCAGCTTGTCCCCCCTAATCGGTGAGCAGTTCTTC.

This clonotype occurred a few times. The chain uses TRBV10-3 and TRBJ1-1, with D uncertain. Looked up from germline, CDR1 is ENHRY and CDR2 is SYGVKD. This CDR3 contains 13 residues. The V gene lost 3 bases and the J gene lost 6 bases, with 11 bases spanning the gap. CDR3 DNA sequence: TGTGCCATCAGTGAATTGGGCGGGGCTGAAGCTTTCTTT. This encodes CAISELGGAEAFF.

This clonotype was counted many times. J is TRBJ1-5 and V is TRBV28; unclear D gene. The CDR3 length is 12 residues. V was cut by 2 bases and J by 9 bases, with 8 bases left in between. The germline gives CDR1 MDHEN, CDR2 SYDVKM. CDR3: CASSLETGPQHF. The CDR3 DNA is TGTGCCAGCAGTTTAGAAACGGGGCCCCAGCATTTT.

Only a few counts were recorded for this clonotype. The chain links TRBV9 to TRBJ2-5, with D uncertain. Germline V gene data show CDR1 as SGDLS and CDR2 as YYNGEE. CDR3 length: 15 residues. The germline V and J ends were trimmed by 3 bases and 2 bases, with 14 bases remaining between them. The CDR3: CASSGAAQAQETQYF. The CDR3 DNA follows: TGTGCCAGCAGCGGAGCCGCCCAAGCTCAAGAGACCCAGTACTTC.

Comments on this clonotype: The conserved final phenylalanine or tryptophan is absent from the CDR3, which likely points to a read error. V is TRBV12-3 or TRBV12-4 and J is TRBJ2-3; D is uncertain. V was shortened by 1 base and J by 4 bases, with 12 bases between the two germline ends. This CDR3 comprises 15 residues. CDR3 DNA sequence: TGTGCCAGCAGTTTAGATTCACGGGTACCAGATACGCAGTATTTA. Its protein product is CASSLDSRVPDTQYL.

This clonotype came up a few times. This rearrangement joins TRBV7-2 to TRBJ2-3; 8 nucleotides match TRBD2. V was pared by 5 bases and J by 6 bases, with 7 bases of the junction left unmatched. CDR3 length equals 14 residues. CDR1 and CDR2 (germline): SGHTA, FQGNSA. CDR3 protein: CASSRGAGVDTQYF. The CDR3 region has the DNA TGTGCCAGCAGCCGTGGAGCGGGAGTTGATACGCAGTATTTT. The full variable domain, in which reference TRBV7-2 and TRBJ2-3 provide the parts outside the CDR3, is GAGVSQSPSNKVTEKGKDVELRCDPISGHTALYWYRQSLGQGLEFLIYFQGNSAPDKSGLPSDRFSAERTGGSVSTLTIQRTQQEDSAVYLCASSRGAGVDTQYFGPGTRLTVL.

This clonotype has at least ten counts. The chain employs TRBV18 and TRBJ2-2; 7 nucleotides align to TRBD1. The CDR3 has 16 amino acids. Germline CDR1 KGHSH, CDR2 LQKENI. The trim removed 3 bases at V and 2 bases at J, leaving 6 bases unmatched. CDR3: CASSPLDRANTGELFF. The CDR3 DNA follows: TGTGCCAGCTCACCCCTTGACAGGGCAAACACCGGGGAGCTGTTTTTT.